What follows is one T cell receptor (beta chain) and its context. Antigen unknown. A much larger clone sits a single nucleotide away, making a read error possible. TCRdb redid the calling of the PCR reads with MiXCR, one entry per CDR3 protein. The sample comprises approximately 54,000 distinct CDR3 sequences, roughly a quarter of which are singletons, and about 1.9% rests with the top ten. The source of the sample is a study of molecular identifiers for immune sequencing clone quantification. It was from 20,000 to 1,000,000 sorted cells, with 10%, 30% or 50% RNA, that naive CD8 libraries came. Study-wide points: In a background of roughly 970,000 naive cells, spiked Jurkat TCR RNA from one cell was reportedly detectable. Clones with over 20 RNA copies captured over 99% of effector molecules but under 1% of naive ones.

Source material: naive CD8+ T cells from blood, with Jurkat cell RNA spiked in. Noted subset: FACS-sorted CD8+CD4-CCR7+CD45RA+ naive T cells. The sequence came from a human donor in good health. Some libraries in this study had Jurkat cell RNA spiked in.

The CDR3 DNA reads TGTGCCAGCAGTTACTGGGGAGGCGAGCAGCACTTC. Amino acids: CASSYWGGEQHF. The chain links TRBV6-2 or TRBV6-3 to TRBJ2-7, with D tentatively TRBD2 (6 bases). The CDR3 totals 12 residues. CDR1 is MNHEY, CDR2 SVGEGT, per germline.